The next 23 T cell receptor beta chains were all read from a single sample in a study of CD8+CD57+ T cells in acquired aplastic anemia. It was genomic DNA that served as the template for profiling TCR beta VDJ and CDR3. In TCRdb, the reads were re-called with MiXCR into one record per CDR3 protein. Of about 130,000 distinct CDR3 sequences listed, 48% are singletons. The sequenced sample was sorted CD4+, CD8+, or CD8+CD57+ T cells (not recorded which) from PBMCs. These receptor sequences come from a human donor in good health, serving as a control.

This chain joins TRBV25-1 and TRBJ2-1; 8 positions agree with TRBD2. The ends lost 4 bases at V and 7 bases at J; junction bases unmatched: 9. This CDR3 spans 15 amino acids. Germline V gene lookup returns CDR1 MGHDK and CDR2 SYGVNS. CDR3 region: CASSGHRGGINEQFF. In nucleotides, the CDR3 is TGTGCCAGCAGTGGCCATCGGGGGGGCATAAATGAGCAGTTCTTC.

V gene TRBV19 combines with J gene TRBJ1-6; 7 bases match TRBD1. V dropped 5 bases and J dropped 4; count of bases not matched to a gene: 2. The CDR3 spans 14 residues. Germline-derived CDR1 and CDR2 are LNHDA and SQIVND (reference sequence). This CDR3 reads CASSVGQYNSPLHF. The CDR3 nucleotides are TGTGCCAGTAGTGTGGGACAGTATAATTCACCCCTCCACTTT.

This chain joins TRBV3-1 and TRBJ2-1; TRBD2 agrees at 16 bases. The junction had 4 bases not matched to a gene; V was cut back by 1 base and J by 4 bases. The CDR3 is made up of 18 amino acids. Germline loops: CDR1 LGHDT, CDR2 YNNKEL (reference sequence). The CDR3 loop reads CASSQVGTSGGEYNEQFF. CDR3 DNA sequence: TGTGCCAGCAGCCAAGTTGGGACTAGCGGGGGGGAGTACAATGAGCAGTTCTTC.

The chain has TRBV19 and TRBJ1-2; D might be TRBD1 (6 bases). From germline, CDR1 is LNHDA and CDR2 SQIVND (reference sequence). Between the trimmed V and J ends, which lost 6 bases and 3 bases, there was a span of 11 bases. The CDR3 is 13 amino acids. The DNA of the CDR3 is TGTGCCAGTAGCGTCAGGGGTGACTATGGCTACACCTTC. Protein: CASSVRGDYGYTF.

This chain joins TRBV20-1 and TRBJ2-5; D is perhaps TRBD1 (5 bases). CDR1 and CDR2 from the germline V gene are DFQATT and SNEGSKA (reference sequence). V lost 1 base to trimming and J lost 1 base, with 13 bases between them. This CDR3 has 15 residues. CDR3 protein: CSARAIADTQETQYF. CDR3 bases: TGCAGTGCTAGAGCGATTGCGGACACCCAAGAGACCCAGTACTTC.

The rearrangement links TRBV7-2 to TRBJ2-3; D perhaps matches TRBD2 (5 bases). V dropped 5 bases and J dropped 9 bases, with 18 bases sitting between them. There are 14 residues in the CDR3. Germline V CDR1 and CDR2: SGHTA, FQGNSA. CDR3 sequence (DNA): TGTGCCAGCAGCGTCTTCGACCGGCCGGGGACGCAGTATTTT. This sequence encodes CASSVFDRPGTQYF.

This clonotype was detected once. This rearrangement joins TRBV10-3 to TRBJ2-3, with 11 bases lining up with TRBD1. The CDR3 covers 14 residues. Per germline, CDR1 ENHRY and CDR2 SYGVKD. CDR3 sequence: CTSGQGVFTDTQYF. The CDR3 DNA sequence: TGTACCTCGGGACAGGGGGTCTTCACAGATACGCAGTATTTT.

This clonotype was seen a handful of times. This chain joins TRBV7-9 and TRBJ2-7; D call uncertain. CDR1 and CDR2 from the germline V gene are SEHNR and FQNEAQ (reference sequence). This CDR3 is 13 amino acids long. V was clipped by 4 bases and J by 2 bases, with 9 bases between them. The CDR3 region has the DNA TGTGCCAGCAGCTCGCCTCTAACCTACGAGCAGTACTTC. Residues: CASSSPLTYEQYF. Supplemented by reference TRBV7-9 and TRBJ2-7, the full variable domain reads DTGVSQNPRHKITKRGQNVTFRCDPISEHNRLYWYRQTLGQGPEFLTYFQNEAQLEKSRLLSDRFSAERPKGSFSTLEIQRTEQGDSAMYLCASSSPLTYEQYFGPGTRLTVT.

The chain is built from TRBV20-1 and TRBJ1-1, with D hard to call. The ends were cut back, 0 bases at V and 1 base at J, with 9 bases in the middle. CDR1 DFQATT and CDR2 SNEGSKA come from the germline V gene (reference sequence). The CDR3 runs 14 residues. The CDR3 DNA sequence: TGCAGTGCTAGAGATCGCCCCAGGAACACTGAAGCTTTCTTT. Protein: CSARDRPRNTEAFF.

This clonotype has a count of ten or more. This sequence joins TRBV6-5 and TRBJ2-7; 7 nucleotides match TRBD1. From germline, CDR1 is MNHEY and CDR2 SVGAGI. This CDR3 has 14 residues. V gave up 2 bases and J gave up 7 bases; unmatched junction bases: 8. The CDR3 sequence is CASSYGTEPTEQYF. The CDR3 bases are TGTGCCAGCAGTTACGGGACAGAGCCTACGGAGCAGTACTTC.

There are a few counts of this clonotype. This sequence joins TRBV20-1 and TRBJ1-6; 7 bases are a match to TRBD1. The CDR3 covers 14 residues. The germline V gene has CDR1 DFQATT and CDR2 SNEGSKA (reference sequence). V dropped 6 bases and J dropped 11; count of bases not matched to a gene: 13. This chain's CDR3 is CSAFAGTVGPPLHF. As DNA, the CDR3 is TGCAGTGCCTTCGCCGGGACAGTAGGGCCACCCCTCCACTTT.

The chain employs TRBV24-1 and TRBJ2-7, with 9 bases that match TRBD1. The ends lost 0 bases at V and 3 bases at J; junction bases unmatched: 2. The germline V gene has CDR1 KGHDR and CDR2 SFDVKD. This CDR3 is built from 15 residues. CDR3 nucleotides: TGTGCCACCAGTGATTTGGGGACAGGGTGCTACGAGCAGTACTTC. Translating it yields CATSDLGTGCYEQYF.

Many counts were recorded for this clonotype. V usage is TRBV5-1 and J usage is TRBJ2-2; D may be TRBD2 (6 bases). Germline assignment: CDR1 SGHRS and CDR2 YFSETQ. The CDR3 runs to 17 residues. Trimming took off 4 bases at V and 5 bases at J, with 21 bases between the two ends. The CDR3 sequence: CASSLFITGVRTGELFF. In DNA, the CDR3 is TGCGCCAGCAGCCTCTTTATTACGGGAGTACGGACCGGGGAGCTGTTTTTT.

This clonotype is categorized as medium-sized. The J gene is TRBJ2-7, the V gene TRBV7-6, with TRBD1 matching 7 bases. Per germline, CDR1 SGHVS and CDR2 FNYEAQ. V gave up 1 base and J gave up 2 bases; unmatched junction bases: 5. The CDR3 runs 15 residues. Here the CDR3 DNA reads TGTGCCAGCAGCTTAGACGACAGGGCAACCTACGAGCAGTACTTC. It specifies CASSLDDRATYEQYF.

The CDR3 DNA reads as TGTGCCAGCAGTTACCTTAGCTCCTACGAGCAGTACTTC. It translates to CASSYLSSYEQYF. This chain connects TRBV6-5 to TRBJ2-7; no reliable D call. V was shortened by 2 bases and J by 0 bases, with 5 bases between the two germline ends. The CDR3 length is 13 residues. CDR1 is MNHEY, CDR2 SVGAGI, per germline.

The chain employs TRBV5-8 and TRBJ2-5, with D possibly matching TRBD2 (6 bases). CDR1 is SGHTS, CDR2 YDEGEE, per germline. The CDR3 runs 13 residues. The germline V and J ends were trimmed by 0 bases and 5 bases, with 8 bases remaining between them. CDR3 residues: CASSLVGRETQYF. The CDR3 DNA reads TGTGCCAGCAGCTTGGTAGGGAGGGAGACCCAGTACTTC.

This chain links TRBV29-1 with TRBJ2-3; 13 bases map to TRBD2. The V gene's germline CDR1 is SQVTM and CDR2 ANQGSEA. With 3 bases clipped from V and 3 bases from J, the junction kept 3 bases outside the gene matches. The length of the CDR3 is 15 residues. The CDR3 region is CSVETSGGRTDTQYF. The CDR3 DNA is TGCAGCGTTGAGACTAGCGGGGGGAGAACAGATACGCAGTATTTT.

The chain combines TRBV7-3 with TRBJ2-5; 10 bases line up with TRBD2. This CDR3 region has 16 residues. Germline values: CDR1 SGHTA, CDR2 FQGTGA. V lost 1 base and J lost 10; bases outside the gene matches: 12. DNA of the CDR3: TGTGCCAGCAGCTTAATAGTGGAGCGGGGGGGCCAAAACCAGTACTTC. This encodes CASSLIVERGGQNQYF.

This clonotype showed up many times. The rearrangement links TRBV9 to TRBJ2-1; D is uncertain. Germline V CDR1 and CDR2: SGDLS, YYNGEE. Trimming removed 3 bases from V and 1 base from J, with 11 bases in between. The CDR3 spans 15 residues. The DNA for the CDR3 is TGTGCCAGCAGCGCCCAGACCGGGTCCTACAATGAGCAGTTCTTC. Its translation is CASSAQTGSYNEQFF.

Regarding this clonotype: Sequence at one end of the junction differs from germline and may be a read error. The chain recombines TRBV10-1 with TRBJ2-7, with D uncertain. Germline loops: CDR1 WNHNN, CDR2 SYGVQD (reference sequence). This CDR3 region has 12 residues. CDR3 nucleotides: TGCGCCGGCAGTGACACCCCCTACGAGCAGTACTTC. Translation: CAGSDTPYEQYF.

The chain recombines TRBV12-3 or TRBV12-4 with TRBJ1-1; no firm D call. The CDR3 is made up of 11 amino acids. Trimming stripped 3 bases from V and 11 bases from J, with 10 bases between. The CDR3, as DNA: TGTGCCAGCAGTTTTGCGTCTCGTGCTTTCTTT. Translating gives CASSFASRAFF.

The J gene is TRBJ2-5, the V gene TRBV11-2; 12 bases fit TRBD2. J was trimmed by 0 bases and V by 4 bases; bases with no gene match: 9. This CDR3 contains 18 residues. The germline V gene has CDR1 SGHAT and CDR2 FQNNGV. The CDR3 nucleotides read TGTGCCAGCAGCTACCAGACTAGCGGGGGCCGTGACCAAGAGACCCAGTACTTC. Translating gives CASSYQTSGGRDQETQYF.

This clonotype was picked up a small number of times. The chain uses TRBV11-2 and TRBJ1-6; 8 bases are shared with TRBD1. The CDR3 totals 16 residues. Per germline, CDR1 SGHAT and CDR2 FQNNGV. Trimming removed 1 base from V and 5 bases from J; junction bases left unmatched: 4. The CDR3 loop is CASSLGVDRDNSPLHF. The CDR3 DNA sequence: TGTGCCAGCAGCTTAGGTGTGGACAGGGATAATTCACCCCTCCACTTT.